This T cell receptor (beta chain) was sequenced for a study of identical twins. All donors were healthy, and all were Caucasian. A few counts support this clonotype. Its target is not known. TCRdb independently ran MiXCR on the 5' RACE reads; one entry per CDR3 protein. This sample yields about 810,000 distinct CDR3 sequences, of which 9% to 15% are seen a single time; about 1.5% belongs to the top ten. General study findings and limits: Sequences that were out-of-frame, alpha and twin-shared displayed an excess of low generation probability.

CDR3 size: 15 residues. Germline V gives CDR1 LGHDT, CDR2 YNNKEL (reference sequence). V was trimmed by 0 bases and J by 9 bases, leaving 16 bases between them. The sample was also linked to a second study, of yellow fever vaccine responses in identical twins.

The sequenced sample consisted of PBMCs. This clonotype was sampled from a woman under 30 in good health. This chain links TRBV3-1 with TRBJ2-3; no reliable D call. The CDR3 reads CASSQDKVGRGTQYF. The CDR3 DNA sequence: TGTGCCAGCAGCCAAGATAAGGTGGGAAGAGGCACGCAGTATTTT.